What follows are 24 T cell receptor beta chains derived from one specimen sequenced in a study of T-cell memory formation after mild COVID-19 (dated by TCRdb to about 2021). Library preparation used 5' RACE. TCRdb lists the instrument as Illumina NovaSeq 6000. Using fastp trimming at Q25 and MiXCR clonotype assembly, TCRdb reanalyzed the public sequencing data and kept in-frame beta chains. Entries that share a CDR3 protein sequence are merged under the most common genes and DNA. Across this sample there are roughly 190,000 distinct CDR3 sequences, with over 9.5% seen only once. 3% to 3.5% of the sample is in the top ten clones. Sequencing was done on a sample of PBMCs or a T cell subset sorted from them (not recorded which). The source of these receptors is a man younger than 35 who had mild COVID-19 (a few samples of this study predate the infection). The sample titles of this study are shuffled in the database, so cell type and time point are left out; the donor was told from shared clones.

This chain joins TRBV11-2 and TRBJ2-1, with D unclear. Germline CDR1 reads SGHAT; CDR2 reads FQNNGV. V lost 0 bases and J lost 6, with 6 bases in between. The CDR3 consists of 13 residues. CDR3 sequence reads: CASSLDFSNEQFF. CDR3 nucleotides: TGTGCCAGCAGCTTAGATTTCTCCAATGAGCAGTTCTTC. The full variable domain, with the rest looked up from reference TRBV11-2 and TRBJ2-1, is EAGVAQSPRYKIIEKRQSVAFWCNPISGHATLYWYQQILGQGPKLLIQFQNNGVVDDSQLPKDRFSAERLKGVDSTLKIQPAKLEDSAVYLCASSLDFSNEQFFGPGTRLTVL.

This clonotype was found many times. This chain joins TRBV20-1 and TRBJ2-7, with D perhaps TRBD2 (6 bases). Trimming removed 7 bases from V and 1 base from J, with 14 bases in between. Germline assignment: CDR1 DFQATT and CDR2 SNEGSKA (reference sequence). This CDR3 comprises 13 residues. CDR3 loop: CSVAAGRSYEQYF. The CDR3 nucleotides read TGCAGTGTGGCCGCGGGACGTTCCTACGAGCAGTACTTC.

There are a few counts of this clonotype. V and J are TRBV15 and TRBJ1-1, with TRBD1 as a possible D gene (5 bases). V was cut by 0 bases and J by 11 bases, with 10 bases left in between. CDR1 LNHNV and CDR2 YYDKDF come from the germline V gene (reference sequence). The CDR3 has 12 residues. The CDR3 loop is CATSRDLRGAFF. The CDR3 region has the DNA TGTGCCACCAGCAGAGATCTGCGGGGGGCTTTCTTT.

This chain links TRBV9 with TRBJ2-3, with 9 bases fitting TRBD1. CDR1 is SGDLS, CDR2 YYNGEE, per germline. The CDR3 covers 15 residues. The V segment lost 4 bases and the J segment 3 bases; nucleotides outside the gene matches: 6. CDR3 protein: CASSRTGGRTDTQYF. The CDR3 bases are TGTGCCAGCAGCCGAACAGGGGGCAGGACAGATACGCAGTATTTT.

This clonotype has only a few counts. This chain uses TRBV18 with TRBJ2-7; 7 bases line up with TRBD2. From germline, CDR1 is KGHSH and CDR2 LQKENI. This CDR3 is built from 13 residues. Trimming took 8 bases from V and 7 from J; bases not matched to a gene: 11. The CDR3 loop is CASQGGGESEQYF. CDR3 DNA: TGTGCCAGCCAGGGCGGGGGTGAAAGTGAGCAGTACTTC.

This clonotype was found a few times. The chain uses TRBV5-5 and TRBJ2-5, with a possible D match to TRBD2 (5 bases). The V and J ends lost 0 bases and 3 bases respectively, with 9 bases between them. This CDR3 is 14 amino acids long. Germline loops: CDR1 SGHKS, CDR2 YYEKEE (reference sequence). In nucleotides, the CDR3 is TGTGCCAGCAGCTTGGGGTGGGGAGAAGAGACCCAGTACTTC. This translates into CASSLGWGEETQYF.

This chain connects TRBV4-3 to TRBJ2-1, with TRBD2 identical over 9 bases. Trimming cost V 1 base and J 0 bases; bases outside gene matches: 10. Germline V gene lookup returns CDR1 LGHNA and CDR2 YSLEER. The CDR3 is 19 residues long. As DNA, the CDR3 is TGCGCCAGCAGCCAAGGGTTAACTTTGCGGGGGGGCTCCTACAATGAGCAGTTCTTC. This translates into CASSQGLTLRGGSYNEQFF.

At least ten counts were recorded for this clonotype. In DNA form, the CDR3 reads TGTGCCAGCAGCTTACGGGGGGACCAGCCCCAGCATTTT. Translating it yields CASSLRGDQPQHF. The chain carries TRBV7-2 and TRBJ1-5, with a possible D match to TRBD1 (5 bases). V was clipped by 2 bases and J by 7 bases, with 9 bases between them. CDR3 size: 13 residues. Looked up from germline, CDR1 is SGHTA and CDR2 is FQGNSA.

This clonotype was seen a few times. The chain combines TRBV20-1 with TRBJ1-1, with a possible D match to TRBD1 (6 bases). Trimming took off 2 bases at V and 11 bases at J, with 21 bases between the two ends. In germline, CDR1 is DFQATT, CDR2 SNEGSKA (reference sequence). There are 14 residues in the CDR3. In nucleotides, the CDR3 is TGCAGTGCTAGACCACAGGGACCTTCGGCGTTGGCTTTCTTT. Its protein product is CSARPQGPSALAFF.

The CDR3 reads CASSPPGGTGANVLTF. CDR3 DNA: TGTGCCAGCAGCCCACCGGGGGGGACCGGGGCCAACGTCCTGACTTTC. This sequence joins TRBV7-8 and TRBJ2-6, with 8 bases identical to TRBD2. This CDR3 comprises 16 residues. J was trimmed by 4 bases and V by 5 bases; bases with no gene match: 7. Germline V gene sequence: CDR1 SGHVS, CDR2 FQNEAQ.

This clonotype was counted only a few times. V gene TRBV5-6 combines with J gene TRBJ2-3; either TRBD1 or TRBD2 may supply D (6 bases each). The CDR3 sequence is 16 residues long. From germline, CDR1 is SGHDT and CDR2 YYEEEE. Trimming took off 3 bases at V and 5 bases at J, with 19 bases between the two ends. CDR3 loop: CASSSLGARAGDTQYF. The CDR3 DNA reads as TGTGCCAGCAGCTCCCTGGGGGCCCGAGCGGGAGATACGCAGTATTTT.

This clonotype was detected ten times or more. The chain recombines TRBV5-5 with TRBJ1-1, with a weak D call TRBD1 (6 bases). The V end lost 4 bases, the J end lost 4 bases, and 17 bases lay between the germline ends. The length of the CDR3 is 15 residues. Germline loops: CDR1 SGHKS, CDR2 YYEKEE (reference sequence). The CDR3 here is CASSRAGAQATEAFF. CDR3 sequence (DNA): TGTGCCAGCAGCCGGGCGGGGGCGCAGGCCACTGAAGCTTTCTTT.

This clonotype was detected only a few times. The V call is TRBV7-2, the J call TRBJ2-1; 9 bases fit TRBD2. Per germline, CDR1 SGHTA and CDR2 FQGNSA. CDR3 length equals 15 residues. V lost 6 bases and J lost 9; bases outside the gene matches: 12. CDR3 sequence reads: CASSLRRAGGSEQFF. The DNA for the CDR3 is TGTGCCAGCAGTCTTAGGAGAGCGGGGGGATCTGAGCAGTTCTTC. Drawing the rest from reference TRBV7-2 and TRBJ2-1, the complete variable domain is GAGVSQSPSNKVTEKGKDVELRCDPISGHTALYWYRQSLGQGLEFLIYFQGNSAPDKSGLPSDRFSAERTGGSVSTLTIQRTQQEDSAVYLCASSLRRAGGSEQFFGPGTRLTVL.

This clonotype has only a few counts. This sequence joins TRBV15 and TRBJ2-3, with a weak D call TRBD2 (6 bases). V lost 3 bases to trimming and J lost 7 bases, with 20 bases between them. CDR3 length equals 16 residues. Germline V lookup: CDR1 LNHNV, CDR2 YYDKDF (reference sequence). The CDR3 region is CATSSPGTYGRNTQYF. DNA for the CDR3: TGTGCCACCAGCAGTCCCGGGACTTACGGTAGAAATACGCAGTATTTT.

This chain links TRBV7-9 with TRBJ1-4, with D perhaps TRBD1 (5 bases). V was pared by 5 bases and J by 0 bases, with 16 bases between. Germline V gene data show CDR1 as SEHNR and CDR2 as FQNEAQ (reference sequence). The CDR3 runs to 17 residues. This chain's CDR3 is CASSPQGVFATNEKLFF. DNA of the CDR3: TGTGCCAGCAGCCCTCAGGGAGTCTTCGCAACTAATGAAAAACTGTTTTTT.

This chain links TRBV7-2 with TRBJ2-5; D is perhaps TRBD2 (5 bases). Trimming shortened V by 3 bases and J by 5 bases, and 13 bases separated the two germline ends. This CDR3 is built from 14 residues. Germline CDR1 is SGHTA and CDR2 is FQGNSA. Here the CDR3 reads CASSFPTSQETQYF. The DNA for the CDR3 is TGTGCCAGCAGCTTCCCTACTAGTCAGGAGACCCAGTACTTC. Full variable domain (outside the CDR3, taken from reference TRBV7-2 and TRBJ2-5): GAGVSQSPSNKVTEKGKDVELRCDPISGHTALYWYRQSLGQGLEFLIYFQGNSAPDKSGLPSDRFSAERTGGSVSTLTIQRTQQEDSAVYLCASSFPTSQETQYFGPGTRLLVL.

V is TRBV2 and J is TRBJ2-5; D is possibly TRBD2 (6 bases). The CDR3 covers 16 residues. V lost 5 bases to trimming and J lost 4 bases, with 20 bases between them. Germline V CDR1 and CDR2: SNHLY, FYNNEI. The CDR3 DNA reads as TGTGCCAGCAGTCACAATGACCCGACTAGTGGAGAGACCCAGTACTTC. This encodes CASSHNDPTSGETQYF.

To note about this clonotype: Just one base apart from a much larger clone, this may be a read error. This chain joins TRBV11-2 and TRBJ1-1, with 7 bases identical to TRBD1. This CDR3 contains 14 residues. From germline, CDR1 is SGHAT and CDR2 FQNNGV. CDR3 nucleotide sequence: TGTGACAGCAGCTTCACAGGGGCGAACACTGAAGCTTTCTTT. Its protein product is CDSSFTGANTEAFF.

In its sample, this clonotype was seen many times. The chain couples TRBV7-2 to TRBJ1-5; D is unclear. This CDR3 is 14 amino acids long. Germline-derived CDR1 and CDR2 are SGHTA and FQGNSA. The V and J ends lost 1 base and 2 bases respectively, with 6 bases between them. This CDR3 is CASSLVLRNQPQHF. The CDR3 DNA reads TGTGCCAGCAGCTTAGTACTGCGCAATCAGCCCCAGCATTTT.

CDR3 nucleotides: TGTGCCAGCAGCCAAGGGACTAGCGGGGCCTACAATGAGCAGTTCTTC. The encoded protein is CASSQGTSGAYNEQFF. J is TRBJ2-1 and V is TRBV3-1; 12 bases are a match to TRBD2. Trimming cost V 1 base and J 2 bases; bases outside gene matches: 0. This CDR3 spans 16 amino acids. Germline CDR1 and CDR2: LGHDT and YNNKEL (reference sequence).

The chain employs TRBV7-6 and TRBJ2-3; TRBD2 aligns across 12 bases. V trimming: 5 bases; J trimming: 4 bases; junction bases outside the gene matches: 7. The CDR3 is made up of 16 amino acids. In germline, CDR1 is SGHVS, CDR2 FNYEAQ. The CDR3 nucleotides are TGTGCCAGCAGCGCCCAACTAGCGGGGGGCCCAGATACGCAGTATTTT. It encodes CASSAQLAGGPDTQYF.

This clonotype was recorded a few times. The J gene is TRBJ1-2, the V gene TRBV10-3; TRBD1 is a possible D gene (6 bases). CDR1 ENHRY and CDR2 SYGVKD come from the germline V gene. There are 12 residues in the CDR3. Trimming pared 7 bases from V and 4 bases from J, leaving 10 bases between. CDR3 DNA sequence: TGTGCCATCACGGGCAGGGGCTATGGCTACACCTTC. This gives the protein CAITGRGYGYTF.

V usage is TRBV4-3 and J usage is TRBJ1-1; weak D call: TRBD1 (5 bases). The V gene's germline CDR1 is LGHNA and CDR2 YSLEER. Between the trimmed V and J ends, which lost 0 bases and 6 bases, there was a span of 14 bases. CDR3 length: 15 amino acids. CDR3 loop: CASSQDTGVRAEAFF. For the CDR3, the DNA is TGCGCCAGCAGCCAAGATACGGGGGTGCGGGCTGAAGCTTTCTTT.

The J gene is TRBJ2-6, the V gene TRBV5-4, with D perhaps matching TRBD2 (6 bases). Trimming left V 2 bases short and J 0 bases short, with 12 bases between. The germline gives CDR1 SGHNT, CDR2 YYREEE (reference sequence). The CDR3 sequence is 17 residues long. CDR3 bases: TGTGCCAGCAGCTTCGGGACTCCGGCCTCTGGGGCCAACGTCCTGACTTTC. Amino acid sequence: CASSFGTPASGANVLTF. The entire variable domain, with the rest obtained from reference TRBV5-4 and TRBJ2-6, is as follows: ETGVTQSPTHLIKTRGQQVTLRCSSQSGHNTVSWYQQALGQGPQFIFQYYREEENGRGNFPPRFSGLQFPNYSSELNVNALELDDSALYLCASSFGTPASGANVLTFGAGSRLTVL.